This T cell receptor beta chain appears in the sequencing data of a study of Graves' ophthalmopathy and Graves' hyperthyroidism. On the study more broadly: Investigators collected peripheral blood at initial diagnosis, before any treatment was given. Overall study findings and caveats: A 13-signature model separated ophthalmopathy from stable hyperthyroidism, 85% to 90% sensitivity, roughly 80% specificity.

Of note for this clonotype: The antigen is undetermined.

RNA transcripts provided the template for amplifying TCR beta CDR3 regions. An opening RT-PCR round employed HTBI primers and preceded a second-round multiplex PCR. Using its own MiXCR run on the multiplex PCR reads, TCRdb lists one record per CDR3 protein. The table shows 200,000 to 250,000 distinct CDR3 sequences, with under 25% occurring only once. Sampling approximately 10 ml of fresh peripheral blood provided the PBMCs. The CDR3 is made up of 14 amino acids. The V gene end was trimmed by 5 bases and the J gene end by 9 bases; junction bases not matched to a gene: 12. Sequenced material: peripheral blood. The chain is built from TRBV12-3 or TRBV12-4 and TRBJ1-2, with 7 bases lining up with TRBD1. This TCR was sampled from a woman between 50 and 59 years old with Graves' ophthalmopathy. CDR3 loop: CASSATGRHVSYTF. DNA for the CDR3: TGTGCCAGCAGTGCGACAGGGCGGCACGTGAGCTACACCTTC.